This T cell receptor (beta chain) is drawn from a study of regulatory T cells in long-lasting Graves disease. V was pared by 6 bases and J by 5 bases, with 8 bases of the junction left unmatched. CDR3 length equals 16 residues. Germline V CDR1 and CDR2: MDHEN, SYDVKM. The sample's time point: newly diagnosed GD, antithyroid drugs for less than 3 months. Researchers made the TCR library from RNA that was extracted from PBMCs. Researchers made TCR beta libraries by using iRepertoire HTBI primers and running Arm-PCR on CDR3 regions. One entry per CDR3 protein, called by TCRdb with MiXCR from the multiplex PCR reads. This sample yields approximately 270,000 distinct CDR3 sequences, of which more than 15% are seen a single time; about 15% belongs to the top ten. The sample holds a few counts of this clonotype. This sample also belongs to another study, concerning T cells in Graves' hyperthyroidism and ophthalmopathy.

The material was peripheral blood mononuclear cells (PBMCs), obtained at new diagnosis, from a patient treated with antithyroid drugs. This TCR derives from a woman aged 30 to 39 with Graves disease. This rearrangement joins TRBV28 to TRBJ2-1, with 12 bases lining up with TRBD2. The CDR3 bases are TGTGCCAGCAGACGCCCCCTAGCGGGGGGGCACAATGAGCAGTTCTTC. This translates into CASRRPLAGGHNEQFF.